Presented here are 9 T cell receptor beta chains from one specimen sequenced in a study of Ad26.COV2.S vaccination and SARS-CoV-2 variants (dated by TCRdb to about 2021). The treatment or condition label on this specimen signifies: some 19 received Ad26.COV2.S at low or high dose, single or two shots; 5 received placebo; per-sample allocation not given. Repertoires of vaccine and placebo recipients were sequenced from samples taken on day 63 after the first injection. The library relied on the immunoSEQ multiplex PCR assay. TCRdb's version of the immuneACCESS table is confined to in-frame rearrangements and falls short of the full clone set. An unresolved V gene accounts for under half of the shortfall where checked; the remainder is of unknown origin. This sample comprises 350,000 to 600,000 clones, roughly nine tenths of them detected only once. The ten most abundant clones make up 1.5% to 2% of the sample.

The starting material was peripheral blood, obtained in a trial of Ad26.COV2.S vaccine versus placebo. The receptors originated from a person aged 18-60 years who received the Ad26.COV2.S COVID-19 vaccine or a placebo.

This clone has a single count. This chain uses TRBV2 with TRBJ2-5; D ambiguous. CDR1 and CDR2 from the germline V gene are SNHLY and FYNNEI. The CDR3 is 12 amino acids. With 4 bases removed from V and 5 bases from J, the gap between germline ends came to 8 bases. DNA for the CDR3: TGTGCCAGCAGTGTAGTAACGGAGACCCAGTACTTC. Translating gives CASSVVTETQYF.

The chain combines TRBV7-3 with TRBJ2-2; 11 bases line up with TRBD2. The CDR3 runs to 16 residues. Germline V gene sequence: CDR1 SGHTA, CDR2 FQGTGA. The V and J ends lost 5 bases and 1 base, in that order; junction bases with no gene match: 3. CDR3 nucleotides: TGTGCCAGCAGCCGACTAGCGGGGTGGAACACCGGGGAGCTGTTTTTT. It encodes CASSRLAGWNTGELFF.

CDR3 coding DNA: TGTGCCAGCAGCGGGACAGGGGCGAAGCTGTTTTTT. Protein sequence: CASSGTGAKLFF. This rearrangement joins TRBV7-9 to TRBJ1-4; 10 bases align to TRBD1. The germline gives CDR1 SEHNR, CDR2 FQNEAQ (reference sequence). The CDR3 totals 12 residues. The V gene end was trimmed by 5 bases and the J gene end by 14 bases; junction bases not matched to a gene: 5.

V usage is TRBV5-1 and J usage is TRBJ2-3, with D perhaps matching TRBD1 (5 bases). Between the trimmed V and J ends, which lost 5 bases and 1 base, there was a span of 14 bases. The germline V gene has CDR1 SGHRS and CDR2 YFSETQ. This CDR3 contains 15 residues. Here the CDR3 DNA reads TGCGCCAGCAGGGTTGGGGCCTTTGGCACAGATACGCAGTATTTT. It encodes CASRVGAFGTDTQYF.

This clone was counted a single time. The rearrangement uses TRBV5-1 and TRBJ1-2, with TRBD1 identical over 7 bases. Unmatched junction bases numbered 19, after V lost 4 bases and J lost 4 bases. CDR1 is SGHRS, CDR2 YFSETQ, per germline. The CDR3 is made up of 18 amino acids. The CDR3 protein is CASSPGGRGRGITYGYTF. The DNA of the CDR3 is TGCGCCAGCAGCCCCGGTGGAAGGGGGCGAGGTATTACCTATGGCTACACCTTC.

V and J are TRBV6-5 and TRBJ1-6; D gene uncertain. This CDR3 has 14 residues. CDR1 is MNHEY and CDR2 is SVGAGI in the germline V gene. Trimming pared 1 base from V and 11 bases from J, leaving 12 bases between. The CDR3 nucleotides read TGTGCCAGCAGTTACTGGCCGATAGTCACACCCCTCCACTTT. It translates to CASSYWPIVTPLHF.

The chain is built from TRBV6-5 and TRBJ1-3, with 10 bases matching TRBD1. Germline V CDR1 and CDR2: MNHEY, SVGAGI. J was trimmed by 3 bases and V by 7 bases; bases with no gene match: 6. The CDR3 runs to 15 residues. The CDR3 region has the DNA TGTGCCAGCACCCTGGGACAGGGGTTTGGAAACACCATATATTTT. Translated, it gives CASTLGQGFGNTIYF.

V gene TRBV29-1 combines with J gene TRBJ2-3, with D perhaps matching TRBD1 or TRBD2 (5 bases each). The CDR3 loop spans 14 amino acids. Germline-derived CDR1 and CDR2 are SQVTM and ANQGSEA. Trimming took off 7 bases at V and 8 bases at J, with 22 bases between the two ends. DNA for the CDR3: TGCAGCGCTCATCCGGACTCCAGGGTGGGTACGCAGTATTTT. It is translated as CSAHPDSRVGTQYF.

The CDR3 DNA sequence: TGTGCCAGCAGCTTCCGGGACAGCAACACCGGGGAGCTGTTTTTT. Its translation is CASSFRDSNTGELFF. The chain has TRBV7-8 and TRBJ2-2; 7 nucleotides line up with TRBD1. There are 15 residues in the CDR3. J gave up 2 bases and V 3 bases, and 3 bases lay outside the gene matches. CDR1 and CDR2 from the germline V gene are SGHVS and FQNEAQ.